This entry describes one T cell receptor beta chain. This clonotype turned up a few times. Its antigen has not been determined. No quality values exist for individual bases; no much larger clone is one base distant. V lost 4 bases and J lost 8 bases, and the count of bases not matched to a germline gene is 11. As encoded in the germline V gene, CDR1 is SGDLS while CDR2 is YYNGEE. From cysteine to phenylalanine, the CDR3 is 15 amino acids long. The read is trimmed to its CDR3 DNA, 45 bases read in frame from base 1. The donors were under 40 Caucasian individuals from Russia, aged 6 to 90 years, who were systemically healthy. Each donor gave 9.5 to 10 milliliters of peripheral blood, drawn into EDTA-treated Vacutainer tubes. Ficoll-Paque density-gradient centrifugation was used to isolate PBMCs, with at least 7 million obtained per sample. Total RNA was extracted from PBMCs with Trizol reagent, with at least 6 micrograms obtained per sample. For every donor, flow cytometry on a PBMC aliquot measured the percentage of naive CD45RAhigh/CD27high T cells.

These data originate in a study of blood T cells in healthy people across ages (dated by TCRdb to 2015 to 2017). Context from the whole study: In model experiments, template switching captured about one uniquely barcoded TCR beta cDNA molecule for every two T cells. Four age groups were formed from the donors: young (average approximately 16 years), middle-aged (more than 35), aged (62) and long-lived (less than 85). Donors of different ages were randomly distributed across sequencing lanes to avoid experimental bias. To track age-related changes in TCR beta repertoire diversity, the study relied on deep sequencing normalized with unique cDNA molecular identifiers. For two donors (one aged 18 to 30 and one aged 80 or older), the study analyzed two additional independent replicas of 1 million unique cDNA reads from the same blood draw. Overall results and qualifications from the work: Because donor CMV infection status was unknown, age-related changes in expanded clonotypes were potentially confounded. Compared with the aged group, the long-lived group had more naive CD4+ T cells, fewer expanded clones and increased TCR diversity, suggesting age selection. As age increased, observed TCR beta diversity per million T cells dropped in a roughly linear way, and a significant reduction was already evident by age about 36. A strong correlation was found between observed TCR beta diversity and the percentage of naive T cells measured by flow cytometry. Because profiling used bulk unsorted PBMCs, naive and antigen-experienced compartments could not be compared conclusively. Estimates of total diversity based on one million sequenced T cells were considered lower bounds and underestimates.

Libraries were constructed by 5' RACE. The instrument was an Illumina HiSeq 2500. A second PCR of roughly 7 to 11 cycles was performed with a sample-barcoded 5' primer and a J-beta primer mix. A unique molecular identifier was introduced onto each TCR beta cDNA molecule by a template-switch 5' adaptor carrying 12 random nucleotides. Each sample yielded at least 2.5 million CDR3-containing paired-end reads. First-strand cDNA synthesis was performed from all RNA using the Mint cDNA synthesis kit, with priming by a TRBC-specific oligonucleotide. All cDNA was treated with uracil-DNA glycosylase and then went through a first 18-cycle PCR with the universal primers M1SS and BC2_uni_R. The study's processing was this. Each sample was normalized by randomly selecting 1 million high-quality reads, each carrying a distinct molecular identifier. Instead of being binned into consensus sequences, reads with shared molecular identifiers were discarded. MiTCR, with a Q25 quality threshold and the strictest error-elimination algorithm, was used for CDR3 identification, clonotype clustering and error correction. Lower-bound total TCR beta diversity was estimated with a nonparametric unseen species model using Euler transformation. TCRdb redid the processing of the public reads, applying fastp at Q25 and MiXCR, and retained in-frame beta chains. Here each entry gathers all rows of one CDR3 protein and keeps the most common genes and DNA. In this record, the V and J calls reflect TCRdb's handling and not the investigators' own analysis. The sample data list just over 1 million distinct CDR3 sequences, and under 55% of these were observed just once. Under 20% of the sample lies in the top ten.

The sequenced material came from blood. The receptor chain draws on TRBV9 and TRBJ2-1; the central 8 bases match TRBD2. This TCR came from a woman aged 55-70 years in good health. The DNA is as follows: TGTGCCAGCAGCTTTAGCGGGAAGGGTCTCGATGAGCAGTTCTTC. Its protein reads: CASSFSGKGLDEQFF.